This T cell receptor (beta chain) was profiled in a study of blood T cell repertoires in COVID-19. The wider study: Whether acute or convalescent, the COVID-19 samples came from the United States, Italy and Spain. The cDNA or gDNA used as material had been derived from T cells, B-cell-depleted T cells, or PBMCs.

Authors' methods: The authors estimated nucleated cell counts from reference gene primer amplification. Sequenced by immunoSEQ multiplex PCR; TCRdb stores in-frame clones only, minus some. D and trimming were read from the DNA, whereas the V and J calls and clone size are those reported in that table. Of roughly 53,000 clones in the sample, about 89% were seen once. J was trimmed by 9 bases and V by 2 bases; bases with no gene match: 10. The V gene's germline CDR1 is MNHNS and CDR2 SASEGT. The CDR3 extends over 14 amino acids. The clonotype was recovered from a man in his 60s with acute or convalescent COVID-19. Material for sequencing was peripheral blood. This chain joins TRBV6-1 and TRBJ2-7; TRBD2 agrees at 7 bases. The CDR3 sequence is CASSESGAGLGQYF. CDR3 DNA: TGTGCCAGCAGTGAATCAGGAGCCGGACTAGGGCAGTACTTC.